The following is a T cell receptor beta chain sequence with its context. These data belong to a study of T cells in Graves' hyperthyroidism and ophthalmopathy. Germline values: CDR1 MNHNS, CDR2 SASEGT. V was clipped by 4 bases and J by 5 bases, with 11 bases between them. CDR3 size: 13 residues. The TCR beta CDR3 regions underwent amplification using RNA transcripts as the source. A set of HTBI primers served as the primers for a first-round RT-PCR of the TCR CDR3. TCRdb re-analysed the multiplex PCR reads in MiXCR, keeping a single row per CDR3 protein. Seen here are some 350,000 distinct CDR3 sequences, about a fifth observed once, and the top ten hold 3.5% to 4%.

The specimen sequenced was blood. V usage is TRBV6-1 and J usage is TRBJ1-1, with a tentative D call TRBD1 (6 bases). The source of this sequence is a woman aged 18-30 years with Graves' hyperthyroidism. In DNA, the CDR3 is TGTGCCAGCAGTGCGAGGGGGAAGACTGAAGCTTTCTTT. Translating gives CASSARGKTEAFF.